This TCR beta chain was captured by sequencing in a study of blood T cell repertoires in COVID-19. As for the study in general: Acute and convalescent COVID-19 samples came from the United States, Italy and Spain. The cDNA or gDNA used as material had been derived from T cells, B-cell-depleted T cells, or PBMCs.

The ends were cut back, 5 bases at V and 1 base at J, with 18 bases in the middle. The length of the CDR3 is 17 residues. CDR1 and CDR2 from the germline V gene are SGHTA and FQGNSA. In the study's own analysis: Amplification of reference gene primers was used by the study to estimate nucleated cell counts. Method: immunoSEQ multiplex PCR; TCRdb's copy keeps in-frame clones and lacks some. That table is the source of V, J and clone size, and D and trimming were worked out from the DNA. The sample has about 210,000 clones, about four fifths seen once. This clone came up a few times. Sequences were obtained from PBMCs or T cells enriched from blood (not recorded which). The chain combines TRBV7-2 with TRBJ1-5; no firm D call. This TCR was sampled from a woman aged 45-59 years with acute COVID-19. The CDR3 region has the DNA TGTGCCAGCAGCCCAACTACCCGTATATACAGCAATCAGCCCCAGCATTTT. Its translation is CASSPTTRIYSNQPQHF.